A selection of T cell receptor beta chains follows, all from one sample in a study of CD8 T cells in Susac syndrome. One entry per CDR3 protein, called by TCRdb with MiXCR from the immunoSEQ multiplex PCR reads. The table records approximately 200,000 distinct CDR3 sequences, over 90% of them present only once. Sequencing used CD4+ T cells from PBMCs. Receptors were obtained from a human donor with multiple sclerosis. Each CDR3 is given with its conserved first and last residue. The order of the fields is V gene, J gene, CDR3 protein.

V: TRBV5-6; J: TRBJ1-5; CDR3: CASSLGQRDQPQHF
V: TRBV7-9; J: TRBJ1-2; CDR3: CASSSEGDYTF
V: TRBV20-1; J: TRBJ1-2; CDR3: CSAKGQNYGYTF
V: TRBV6-1; J: TRBJ1-5; CDR3: CASRSTQGGDGQPQHF
V: TRBV7-9; J: TRBJ2-3; CDR3: CASSLRSGGAKADTQYF
V: TRBV5-4; J: TRBJ1-2; CDR3: CASSTGTVDYGYTF
V: TRBV24-1; J: TRBJ2-7; CDR3: CATSDPGAASPYEQYF
V: TRBV6-5; J: TRBJ2-7; CDR3: CASSYSTRAWSYEQYF
V: TRBV24-1; J: TRBJ1-3; CDR3: CAAGSSGNTIYF
V: TRBV20-1; J: TRBJ2-1; CDR3: CSARYNEQFF
V: TRBV3-1; J: TRBJ2-7; CDR3: CASSPQGGRRVNEQYF
V: TRBV29-1; J: TRBJ1-1; CDR3: CSVGSVQGNTEAFF
V: TRBV2; J: TRBJ2-7; CDR3: CASSSEKGEQYF
V: TRBV23-1; J: TRBJ2-7; CDR3: CASTLRCFSYEQYF
V: TRBV29-1; J: TRBJ2-3; CDR3: CSVVSAGAAADTQYF
V: TRBV4-2; J: TRBJ2-3; CDR3: CASSQEARTSGNTDTQYF
V: TRBV29-1; J: TRBJ1-2; CDR3: CSVVDRAHYGYTF
V: TRBV12-5; J: TRBJ2-5; CDR3: CASGLASNQETQYF
V: TRBV6-6; J: TRBJ2-7; CDR3: CASSYSTEYEQYF
V: TRBV4-2; J: TRBJ2-1; CDR3: CASSQDLVRRGQFF
V: TRBV30; J: TRBJ1-4; CDR3: CAWSQAVSEKLFF
V: TRBV7-9; J: TRBJ2-5; CDR3: CASNRGGGQETQYF
V: TRBV5-4; J: TRBJ2-5; CDR3: CAGGGQGEETQYF
V: TRBV30; J: TRBJ2-7; CDR3: CAWSTGVYEQYF
V: TRBV7-2; J: TRBJ2-3; CDR3: CASGASGRAADTQYF
V: TRBV5-4; J: TRBJ1-5; CDR3: CASSLDGDSNQPQHF
V: TRBV19; J: TRBJ1-2; CDR3: CASSSQTGPGDYTF
V: TRBV29-1; J: TRBJ1-2; CDR3: CSVALGGYTF
V: TRBV6-5; J: TRBJ1-2; CDR3: CASSYSEAFGYTF
V: TRBV5-4; J: TRBJ2-1; CDR3: CASSRTGSSYNEQFF
V: TRBV24-1; J: TRBJ2-1; CDR3: CATSELGSVRGEQFF
V: TRBV12-3/TRBV12-4; J: TRBJ2-2; CDR3: CASGQFANTGELFF
V: TRBV27; J: TRBJ1-5; CDR3: CASSLAGQGNQPQHF
V: TRBV9; J: TRBJ1-6; CDR3: CASSPGRDSPLHF
V: TRBV6-2/TRBV6-3; J: TRBJ1-2; CDR3: CASSKNKSYTF
V: TRBV2; J: TRBJ2-7; CDR3: CASRRGTDIYEQYF
V: TRBV20-1; J: TRBJ2-5; CDR3: CSARRAGQETQYF
V: TRBV5-1; J: TRBJ2-1; CDR3: CASSFTRGANEQFF
V: TRBV30; J: TRBJ1-1; CDR3: CAWSRGGTGRRAEAFF
V: TRBV4-1; J: TRBJ2-1; CDR3: CASSLQQDSYADEQFF
V: TRBV12-3/TRBV12-4; J: TRBJ2-7; CDR3: CASGDLAGGIHYEQYF